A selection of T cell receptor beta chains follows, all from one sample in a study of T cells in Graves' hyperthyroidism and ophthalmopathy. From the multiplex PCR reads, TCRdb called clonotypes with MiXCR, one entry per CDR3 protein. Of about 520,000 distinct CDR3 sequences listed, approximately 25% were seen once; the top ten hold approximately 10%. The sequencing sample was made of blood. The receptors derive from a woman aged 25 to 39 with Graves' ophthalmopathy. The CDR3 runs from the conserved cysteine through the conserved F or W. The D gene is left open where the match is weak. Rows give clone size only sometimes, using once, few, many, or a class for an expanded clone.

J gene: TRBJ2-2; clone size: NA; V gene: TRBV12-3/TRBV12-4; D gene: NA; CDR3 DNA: TGTGCCACCATACCGGGACCTAACACCGGGGAGCTGTTTTTT; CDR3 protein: CATIPGPNTGELFF
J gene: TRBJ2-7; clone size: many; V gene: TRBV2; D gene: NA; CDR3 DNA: TGTGCCAGCAGTGATGTCAGACGGGGCGAGCAGTACTTC; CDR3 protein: CASSDVRRGEQYF
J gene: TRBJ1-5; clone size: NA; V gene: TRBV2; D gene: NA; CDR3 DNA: TGTGCCAGCAGCTCCAGACAGGCACTGGGGCCCCAGCATTTT; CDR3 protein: CASSSRQALGPQHF
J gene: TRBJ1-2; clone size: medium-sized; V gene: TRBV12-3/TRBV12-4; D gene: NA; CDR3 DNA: TGTGCCAGCAGTTTACGGGGCGGCTATGGCTACACCTTC; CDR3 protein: CASSLRGGYGYTF
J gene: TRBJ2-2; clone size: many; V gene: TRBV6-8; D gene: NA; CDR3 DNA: TGTGCCAGCACTCGAGAGAACAGCTCGAACACCGGGGAGCTGTTTTTT; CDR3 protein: CASTRENSSNTGELFF
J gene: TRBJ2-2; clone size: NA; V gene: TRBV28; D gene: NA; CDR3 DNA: TGTGCCAGCAGTTCCCTTGGGGTGAACACCGGGGAGCTGTTTTTT; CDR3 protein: CASSSLGVNTGELFF
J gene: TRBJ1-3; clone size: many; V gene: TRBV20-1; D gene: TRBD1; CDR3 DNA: TGCAGTGCTAGCCCAGGGGGTTCTGGAAACACCATATATTTT; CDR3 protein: CSASPGGSGNTIYF
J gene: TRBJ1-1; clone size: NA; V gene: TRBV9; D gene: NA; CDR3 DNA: TGTGCCAGCAGCGTGGATGACAACCCGAACACTGAAGCTTTCTTT; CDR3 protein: CASSVDDNPNTEAFF
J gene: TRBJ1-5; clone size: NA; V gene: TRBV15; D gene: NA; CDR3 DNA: TGTGCCACCAGCAGAGATTCTGATCAGCCCCAGCATTTT; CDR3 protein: CATSRDSDQPQHF
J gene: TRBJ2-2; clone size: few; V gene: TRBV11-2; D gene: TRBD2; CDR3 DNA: TGTGCCAGCAGCTTAGTGACTAGCGGGAGCTCCGGGGAGCTGTTTTTT; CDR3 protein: CASSLVTSGSSGELFF
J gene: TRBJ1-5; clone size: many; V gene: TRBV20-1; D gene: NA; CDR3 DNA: TGCAGTGCAATTGACAGCAATCAGCCCCAGCATTTT; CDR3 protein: CSAIDSNQPQHF
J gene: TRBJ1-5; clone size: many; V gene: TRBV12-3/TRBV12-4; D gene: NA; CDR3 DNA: TGTGCCAGCAGTTTAAACGGGGGTGGTCAGCCCCAGCATTTT; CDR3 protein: CASSLNGGGQPQHF
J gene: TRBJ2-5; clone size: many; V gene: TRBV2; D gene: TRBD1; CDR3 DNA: TGTGCCACTAGCACAGGGGGCGGAGGAGAGACCCAGTACTTC; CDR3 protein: CATSTGGGGETQYF
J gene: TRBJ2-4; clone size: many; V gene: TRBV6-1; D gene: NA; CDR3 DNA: TGTGCCAGCAGCACCCAGGGGCAGGGGGCCAAAAACATTCAGTACTTC; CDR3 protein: CASSTQGQGAKNIQYF
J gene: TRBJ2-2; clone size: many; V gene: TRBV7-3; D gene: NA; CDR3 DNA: TGTGCCAGCAGCTCACGGCCCGGATGGAACACCGGGGAGCTGTTTTTT; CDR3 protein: CASSSRPGWNTGELFF
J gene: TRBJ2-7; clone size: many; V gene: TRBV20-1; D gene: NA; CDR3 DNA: TGCAGTGCCCACCCTGAGGGTTCCTACGAGCAGTACTTC; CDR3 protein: CSAHPEGSYEQYF
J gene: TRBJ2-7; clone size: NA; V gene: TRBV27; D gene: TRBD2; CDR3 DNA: TGTGCCAGCAGATCTTCTAGCGGGAGGAACGACTACGAGCAGTACTTC; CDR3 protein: CASRSSSGRNDYEQYF
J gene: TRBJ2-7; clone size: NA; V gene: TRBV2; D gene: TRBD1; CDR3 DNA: TGTGCCAGCAGTACGGTGGGACAGGGGGCCTACGAGCAGTACTTC; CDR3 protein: CASSTVGQGAYEQYF
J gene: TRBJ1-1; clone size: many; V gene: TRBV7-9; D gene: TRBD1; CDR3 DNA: TGTGCCAGCAGCTTAGGGTGGACAGGGGGCAGGAACACTGAAGCTTTCTTT; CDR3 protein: CASSLGWTGGRNTEAFF
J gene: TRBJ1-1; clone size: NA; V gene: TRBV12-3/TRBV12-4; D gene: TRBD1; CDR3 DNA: TGTGCCAGCAGTTTGACCCGGACCATCATCTCGTACAGGGGGCAGGACACTGAAGCTTTCTTT; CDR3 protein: CASSLTRTIISYRGQDTEAFF
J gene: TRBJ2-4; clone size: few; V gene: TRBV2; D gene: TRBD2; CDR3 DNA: TGTGCCAGCAGCAACACTCGACTAGCGGGGTTAAACATTCAGTACTTC; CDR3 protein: CASSNTRLAGLNIQYF
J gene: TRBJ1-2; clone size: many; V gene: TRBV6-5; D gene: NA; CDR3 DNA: TGTGCCAGCAGTTACCCGGGAGTGGAAGGCTATGGCTACACCTTC; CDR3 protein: CASSYPGVEGYGYTF
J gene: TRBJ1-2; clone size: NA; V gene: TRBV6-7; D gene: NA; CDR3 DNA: TGTGCCAGCAGTTACTATAAGGGGCATCACTATGGCTACACCTTC; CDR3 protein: CASSYYKGHHYGYTF
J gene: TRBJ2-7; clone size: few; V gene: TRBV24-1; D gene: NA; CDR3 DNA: TGTGCCACCAGTGATTCCCAGTGGGGCCCCGAGCAGTACTTC; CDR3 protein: CATSDSQWGPEQYF
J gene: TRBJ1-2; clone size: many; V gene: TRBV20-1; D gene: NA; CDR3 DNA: TGCAGTGCTATGTGGGGGGCTTATGGCTACACCTTC; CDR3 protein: CSAMWGAYGYTF
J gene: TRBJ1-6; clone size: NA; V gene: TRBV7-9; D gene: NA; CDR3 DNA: TGTGCCAGCAGCTTCCTTACAGGGCCTAGTTCACCCCTCCACTTT; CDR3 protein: CASSFLTGPSSPLHF
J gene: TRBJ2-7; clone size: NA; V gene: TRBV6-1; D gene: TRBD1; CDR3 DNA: TGTGCCAGCAGTGAAGGAACCGGGACAGGGACCTACGAGCAGTACTTC; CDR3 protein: CASSEGTGTGTYEQYF
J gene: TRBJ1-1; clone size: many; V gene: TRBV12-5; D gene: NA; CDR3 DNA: TGTGCTAGTGCCCTAGAGGGACCTGCTTTCTTT; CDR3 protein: CASALEGPAFF
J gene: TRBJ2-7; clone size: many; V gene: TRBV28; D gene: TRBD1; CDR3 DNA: TGTGCCAGCAGTTTATGGGGGGACAGGTCCCACGAGCAGTACTTC; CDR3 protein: CASSLWGDRSHEQYF
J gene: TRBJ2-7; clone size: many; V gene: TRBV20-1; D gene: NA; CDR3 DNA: TGCAGTGCTAGAGATCAAGGGGCGGCTACCTACGAGCAGTACTTC; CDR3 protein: CSARDQGAATYEQYF
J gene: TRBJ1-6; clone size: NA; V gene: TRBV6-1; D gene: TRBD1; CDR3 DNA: TGTGCCAGCACCCTCCTCGGACAGGGGAGCTCCTATAATTCACCCCTCCACTTT; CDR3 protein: CASTLLGQGSSYNSPLHF
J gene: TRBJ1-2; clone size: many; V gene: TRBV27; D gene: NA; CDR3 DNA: TGTGCCAGCAGTTTAGTGGGTGGCTATGGCTACACCTTC; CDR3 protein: CASSLVGGYGYTF
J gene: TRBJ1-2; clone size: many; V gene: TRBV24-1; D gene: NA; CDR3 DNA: TGTGCCACCAGTGACGAGGGGTTTGGCTACACCTTC; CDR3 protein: CATSDEGFGYTF
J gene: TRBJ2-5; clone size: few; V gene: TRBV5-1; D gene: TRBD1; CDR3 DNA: TGCGCCAGCAGCTTGGCAGGACAGGGCGACGGAGAGACCCAGTACTTC; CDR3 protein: CASSLAGQGDGETQYF
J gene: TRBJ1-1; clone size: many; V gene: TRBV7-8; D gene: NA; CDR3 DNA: TGTGCCAGCAGCTTAGCGGAGGCGGGGGCTACTGAAGCTTTCTTT; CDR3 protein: CASSLAEAGATEAFF
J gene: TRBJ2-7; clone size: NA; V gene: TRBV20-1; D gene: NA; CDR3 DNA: TGCAGTGCTTGGGACCTTGGGGAGGAGCAGTACTTC; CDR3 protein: CSAWDLGEEQYF
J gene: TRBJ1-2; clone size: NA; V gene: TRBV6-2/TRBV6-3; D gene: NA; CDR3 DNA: TGTGCCAGCAGTACTGGACAGTCCCGTAACTATGGCTACACCTTC; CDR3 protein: CASSTGQSRNYGYTF
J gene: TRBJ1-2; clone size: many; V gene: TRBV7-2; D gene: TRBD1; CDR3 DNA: TGTGCCAGCAGCTTAGCCTGGACAGGGACTAATGGCTACACCTTC; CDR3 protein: CASSLAWTGTNGYTF
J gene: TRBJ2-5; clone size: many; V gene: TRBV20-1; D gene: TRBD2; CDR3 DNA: TGCAGTGCCATAAGTTGGACTAGCGGACAAGAGACCCAGTACTTC; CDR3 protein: CSAISWTSGQETQYF
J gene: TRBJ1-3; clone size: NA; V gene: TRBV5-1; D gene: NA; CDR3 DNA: TGCGCCAGCAGCTTGGACAGTCTACCTGGAAACACCATATATTTT; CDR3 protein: CASSLDSLPGNTIYF
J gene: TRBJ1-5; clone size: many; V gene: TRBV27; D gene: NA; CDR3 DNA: TGTGCCAGCAGTCGACGGGGGGGTAATCAGCCCCAGCATTTT; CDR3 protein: CASSRRGGNQPQHF
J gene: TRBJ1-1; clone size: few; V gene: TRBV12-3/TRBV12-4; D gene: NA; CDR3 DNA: TGTGCCAGCAGTCGGAGGCTTGACACTGAAGCTTTCTTT; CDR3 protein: CASSRRLDTEAFF
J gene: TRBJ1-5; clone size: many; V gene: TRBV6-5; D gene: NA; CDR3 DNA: TGTGCCAGCAGTTACCAGGAAAATCAGCCCCAGCATTTT; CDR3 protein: CASSYQENQPQHF
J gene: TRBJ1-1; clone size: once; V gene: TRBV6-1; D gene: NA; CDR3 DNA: TGTGCCACCGATGGACAAAACGGAGCTTTCTTT; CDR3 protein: CATDGQNGAFF
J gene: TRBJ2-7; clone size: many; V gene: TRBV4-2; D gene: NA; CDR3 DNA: TGTGCCAGCAGCCAAGGTCGCGACAGACCCTACGAGCAGTACTTC; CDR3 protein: CASSQGRDRPYEQYF
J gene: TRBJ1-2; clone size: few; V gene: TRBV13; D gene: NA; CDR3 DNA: TGTGCCAGCACCCCCGGGAGGGGCGACTATGGCTACACCTTC; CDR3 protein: CASTPGRGDYGYTF
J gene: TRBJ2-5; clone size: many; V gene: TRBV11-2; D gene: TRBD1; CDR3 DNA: TGTGCCAGCAGCTGGGCAGGGACAGGGACTGAGACCCAGTACTTC; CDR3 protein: CASSWAGTGTETQYF
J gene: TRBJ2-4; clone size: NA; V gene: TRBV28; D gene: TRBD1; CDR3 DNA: TGTGCCAGCAGTGGACGACAGGGGACGGGCATTCAGTACTTC; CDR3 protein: CASSGRQGTGIQYF
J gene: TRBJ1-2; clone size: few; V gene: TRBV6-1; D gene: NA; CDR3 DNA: TGTGCCAGCAGTGAATTGACGGACAGAAACTATGGCTACACCTTC; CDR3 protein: CASSELTDRNYGYTF
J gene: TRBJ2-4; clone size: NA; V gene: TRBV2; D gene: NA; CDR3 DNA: TGTGCCAGCACATCCAAAAACATTCAGTACTTC; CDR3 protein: CASTSKNIQYF
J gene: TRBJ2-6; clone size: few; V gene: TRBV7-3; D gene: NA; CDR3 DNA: TGTGCCAGCAGCCTACAGCGCTCTGGGGCCAACGTCCTGACTTTC; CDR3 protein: CASSLQRSGANVLTF
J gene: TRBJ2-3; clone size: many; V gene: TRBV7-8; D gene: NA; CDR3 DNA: TGTGCCAGCAGACGACGACAGGTTTCGACAGATACGCAGTATTTT; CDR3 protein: CASRRRQVSTDTQYF
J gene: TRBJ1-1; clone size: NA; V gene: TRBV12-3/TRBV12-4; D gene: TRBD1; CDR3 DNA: TGTGCCAGCAGTTTCGGGGGACAGGGGATCACTGAAGCTTTCTTT; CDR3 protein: CASSFGGQGITEAFF
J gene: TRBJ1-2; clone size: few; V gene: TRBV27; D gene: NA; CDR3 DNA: TGTGCCAGCAGTCCCAGGGACACCCGGGATGGCTACATCTTC; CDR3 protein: CASSPRDTRDGYIF